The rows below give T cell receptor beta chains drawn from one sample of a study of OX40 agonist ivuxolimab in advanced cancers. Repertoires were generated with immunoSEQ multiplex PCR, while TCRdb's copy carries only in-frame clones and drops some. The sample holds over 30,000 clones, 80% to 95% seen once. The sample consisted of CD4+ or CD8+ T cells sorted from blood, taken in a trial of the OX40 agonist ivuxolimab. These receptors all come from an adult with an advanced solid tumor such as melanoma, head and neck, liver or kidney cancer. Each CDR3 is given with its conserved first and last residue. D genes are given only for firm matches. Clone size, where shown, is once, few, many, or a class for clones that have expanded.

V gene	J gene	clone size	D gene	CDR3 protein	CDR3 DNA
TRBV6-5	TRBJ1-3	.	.	CVPGGNTIYF	TGTGTCCCTGGAGGGAACACCATATATTTT
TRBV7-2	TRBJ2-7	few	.	CASSSGTPGVDEQYF	TGTGCCAGCAGCTCTGGGACCCCGGGGGTCGACGAGCAGTACTTC
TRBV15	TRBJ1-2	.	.	CATSRDNYGYTF	TGTGCCACCAGCAGAGATAACTATGGCTACACCTTC
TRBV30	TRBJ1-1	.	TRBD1	CAWSQGAGAFF	TGTGCCTGGAGTCAGGGGGCAGGGGCTTTCTTT
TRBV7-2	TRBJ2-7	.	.	CASSSPGPALEQYF	TGTGCCAGCAGCTCCCCGGGGCCCGCCCTCGAGCAGTACTTC
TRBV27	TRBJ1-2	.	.	CASSLSPSYGYTF	TGTGCCAGCAGTTTATCGCCAAGTTATGGCTACACCTTC
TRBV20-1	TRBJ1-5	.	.	CRSDTGQPQHF	TGCAGATCCGACACCGGTCAGCCCCAGCATTTT
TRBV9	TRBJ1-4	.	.	CASSKGLGLGEKLFF	TGTGCCAGCAGCAAAGGACTGGGGCTGGGGGAAAAACTGTTTTTT
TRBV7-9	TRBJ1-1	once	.	CASSLNEVNTEAFF	TGTGCCAGCAGCTTAAACGAGGTGAACACTGAAGCTTTCTTT
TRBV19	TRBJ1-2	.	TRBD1	CASSIEGTDNYGYTF	TGTGCCAGTAGTATAGAGGGGACAGACAACTATGGCTACACCTTC
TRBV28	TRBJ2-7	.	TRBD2	CASRKGRTSGYEQYF	TGTGCCAGCAGAAAGGGTAGGACTAGCGGCTACGAGCAGTACTTC
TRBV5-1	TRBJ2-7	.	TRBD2	CASSLVAGADEQYF	TGCGCCAGCAGCTTGGTAGCGGGAGCTGACGAGCAGTACTTC
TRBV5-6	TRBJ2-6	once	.	CASSFLASGANVLTF	TGTGCCAGCAGCTTCCTAGCCTCTGGGGCCAACGTCCTGACTTTC
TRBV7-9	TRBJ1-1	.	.	CASSSPGGRAFF	TGTGCCAGCAGCTCCCCCGGGGGGCGGGCTTTCTTT
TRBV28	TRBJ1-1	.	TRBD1	CASSSPGQVPNTEAFF	TGTGCCAGCAGTTCTCCGGGACAGGTGCCGAACACTGAAGCTTTCTTT
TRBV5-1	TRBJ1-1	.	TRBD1	CASSLGQANTEAFF	TGCGCCAGCAGCCTCGGACAGGCGAACACTGAAGCTTTCTTT
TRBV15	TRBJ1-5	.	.	CATSRDQGGGNQPQHF	TGTGCCACCAGCAGAGATCAAGGAGGGGGGAATCAGCCCCAGCATTTT
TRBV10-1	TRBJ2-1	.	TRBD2	CASSGGLAVNEQFF	TGCGCCAGCAGTGGCGGGCTAGCGGTCAATGAGCAGTTCTTC
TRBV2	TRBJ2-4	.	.	CASSGANIQYF	TGTGCCAGCAGCGGCGCAAACATTCAGTACTTC
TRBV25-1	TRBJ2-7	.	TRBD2	CASSEWFGAGVGEQYF	TGTGCCAGCAGTGAATGGTTCGGGGCGGGAGTCGGCGAGCAGTACTTC
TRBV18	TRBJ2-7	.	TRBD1	CASSPGTDYEQYF	TGTGCCAGCTCACCTGGGACAGACTACGAGCAGTACTTC
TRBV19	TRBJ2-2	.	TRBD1	CASSIQGAAGELFF	TGTGCCAGTAGTATTCAGGGGGCCGCCGGGGAGCTGTTTTTT
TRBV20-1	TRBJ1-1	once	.	CSAREVTRAFF	TGCAGTGCTAGAGAAGTGACAAGAGCTTTCTTT
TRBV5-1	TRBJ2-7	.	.	CASSWGHLYEQYF	TGCGCCAGCAGCTGGGGACATCTCTACGAGCAGTACTTC
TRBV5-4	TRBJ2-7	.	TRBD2	CASSLELAGVAQYF	TGTGCCAGCAGCTTGGAACTAGCGGGAGTGGCGCAGTACTTC
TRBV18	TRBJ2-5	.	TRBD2	CASSPPSGLAGTQYF	TGTGCCAGCTCACCACCGAGCGGACTAGCAGGGACCCAGTACTTC
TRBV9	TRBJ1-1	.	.	CASSAEPQGGISLDLNWGTEAFF	TGTGCCAGCAGCGCAGAACCCCAAGGGGGTATTTCCTTAGACCTTAATTGGGGAACTGAAGCTTTCTTT
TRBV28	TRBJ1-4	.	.	CASRGVVFEKLFF	TGTGCCAGCAGGGGGGTAGTTTTTGAAAAACTGTTTTTT
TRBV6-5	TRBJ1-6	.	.	CASARSSYNSPLHF	TGTGCCAGTGCGAGAAGCTCCTATAATTCACCCCTCCACTTT
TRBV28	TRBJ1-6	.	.	CAIQSGLRGPLHF	TGTGCCATCCAATCGGGACTGCGGGGACCCCTCCACTTT
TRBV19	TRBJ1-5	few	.	CASSGSNQPQHF	TGTGCCAGTAGCGGCAGCAATCAGCCCCAGCATTTT
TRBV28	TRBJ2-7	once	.	CASSSRIYEQYF	TGTGCCAGCAGCTCCCGGATCTACGAGCAGTACTTC
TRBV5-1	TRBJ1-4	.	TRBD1	CASSLGQGSEKLFF	TGCGCCAGCAGCTTGGGACAGGGGAGCGAAAAACTGTTTTTT
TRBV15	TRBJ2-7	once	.	CATSRGGEVSHEQYF	TGTGCCACCAGCAGAGGCGGGGAGGTTTCCCACGAGCAGTACTTC
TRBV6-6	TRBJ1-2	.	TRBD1	CASSLTGDNYGYTF	TGTGCCAGCAGTTTGACAGGGGACAACTATGGCTACACCTTC
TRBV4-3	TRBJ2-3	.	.	CASSQDGQGPDTQYF	TGCGCCAGCAGCCAAGACGGCCAGGGCCCAGATACGCAGTATTTT
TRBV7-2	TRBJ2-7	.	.	CASSSYLGYEQYF	TGTGCCAGCAGCTCATATCTGGGCTACGAGCAGTACTTC
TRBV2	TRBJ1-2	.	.	CASSELGGVNYGYTF	TGTGCCAGCAGTGAATTAGGCGGGGTTAACTATGGCTACACCTTC
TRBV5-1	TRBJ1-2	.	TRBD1	CASSSNRGVGYGYTF	TGCGCCAGCAGCTCGAACAGGGGCGTAGGCTATGGCTACACCTTC
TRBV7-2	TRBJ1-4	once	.	CASSPSGAAGEKLFF	TGTGCCAGCAGCCCCTCGGGCGCCGCGGGTGAAAAACTGTTTTTT
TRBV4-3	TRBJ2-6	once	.	CASSQEGRSGANVLTF	TGCGCCAGCAGCCAAGAAGGACGTTCTGGGGCCAACGTCCTGACTTTC
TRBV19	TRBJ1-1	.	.	CASSGGREAFF	TGTGCCAGTTCCGGCGGCAGGGAAGCTTTCTTT
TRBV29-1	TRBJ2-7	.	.	CSVGLLTENYEQYF	TGCAGCGTTGGGCTATTGACAGAAAACTACGAGCAGTACTTC
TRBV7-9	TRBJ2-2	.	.	CASSLGLLTGELFF	TGTGCCAGCAGCTTAGGTCTTCTCACCGGGGAGCTGTTTTTT
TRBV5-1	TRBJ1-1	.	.	CASSLASRTGGEAFF	TGCGCCAGCAGCTTGGCCTCTCGAACAGGCGGTGAAGCTTTCTTT